These 3 T cell receptor beta chains originate from one sample sequenced in a study of cytomegalovirus exposure and HLA in healthy donors. PCR employed 60 Vbeta and 13 Jbeta primers. The protocol was immunoSEQ multiplex PCR, while the TCRdb copy is restricted to in-frame clones and leaves out a portion. The sample lists under 200,000 clones; 65% to 90% were seen once. The sample was PBMCs. These receptors were taken from a woman in her forties or fifties in good health and CMV-seronegative.

The gene calls are TRBV28 and TRBJ2-1; no clear D. V lost 6 bases and J lost 5, with 11 bases in between. CDR3 length: 13 residues. Germline V gene lookup returns CDR1 MDHEN and CDR2 SYDVKM. In nucleotides, the CDR3 is TGTGCCAGCAGATATACAGCAAACAATGAGCAGTTCTTC. It specifies CASRYTANNEQFF. Together with reference TRBV28 and TRBJ2-1, the CDR3 gives the full variable domain: DVKVTQSSRYLVKRTGEKVFLECVQDMDHENMFWYRQDPGLGLRLIYFSYDVKMKEKGDIPEGYSVSREKKERFSLILESASTNQTSMYLCASRYTANNEQFFGPGTRLTVL.

V is TRBV27 and J is TRBJ2-5; maybe TRBD2 (5 bases). Germline lookup yields CDR1 MNHEY and CDR2 SMNVEV (reference sequence). The CDR3 sequence is 13 residues long. The germline V and J ends were trimmed by 2 bases and 3 bases, with 7 bases remaining between them. The CDR3 DNA follows: TGTGCCAGCAGTTTAATGAGGGAAGAGACCCAGTACTTC. It is translated as CASSLMREETQYF.

This clone was seen more than once but under ten times. The chain employs TRBV6-5 and TRBJ1-1; D is unresolved. V dropped 3 bases and J dropped 4 bases, with 9 bases sitting between them. This CDR3 region has 13 residues. From germline, CDR1 is MNHEY and CDR2 SVGAGI. Here the CDR3 reads CASSYLHFTEAFF. As DNA, the CDR3 is TGTGCCAGCAGTTATTTACATTTCACTGAAGCTTTCTTT.